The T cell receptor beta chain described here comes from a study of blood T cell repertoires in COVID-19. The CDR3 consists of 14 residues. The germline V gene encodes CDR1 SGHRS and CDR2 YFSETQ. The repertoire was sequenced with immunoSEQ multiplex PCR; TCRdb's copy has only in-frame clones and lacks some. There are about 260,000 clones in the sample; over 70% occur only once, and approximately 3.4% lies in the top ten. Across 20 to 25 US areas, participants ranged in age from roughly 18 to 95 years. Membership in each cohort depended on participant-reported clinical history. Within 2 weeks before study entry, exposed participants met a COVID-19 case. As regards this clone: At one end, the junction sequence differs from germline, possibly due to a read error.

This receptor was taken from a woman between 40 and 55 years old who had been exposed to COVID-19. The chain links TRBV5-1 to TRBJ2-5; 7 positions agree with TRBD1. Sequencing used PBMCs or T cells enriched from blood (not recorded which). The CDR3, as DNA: TGTGCCAGCAGTTACGGGGACAGAAAAGAGACCCAGTACTTC. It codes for CASSYGDRKETQYF.